These 27 T cell receptor beta chains were sequenced from one sample in a study of CD8 T cells in ankylosing spondylitis. TCRdb re-derived calls from the 5' RACE reads in MiXCR, one entry per CDR3 protein. The repertoire consists of approximately 46,000 distinct CDR3 sequences, with approximately 10% occurring once and the leading ten covering more than 1.3%. Sequences were obtained from blood, either unsorted or a sorted T cell fraction (not recorded which). The receptors were sampled from a male donor with ankylosing spondylitis or in good health (not recorded which).

Many counts were recorded for this clonotype. The V and J genes are TRBV12-3 or TRBV12-4 and TRBJ1-2, with D perhaps TRBD1 (5 bases). V dropped 3 bases and J dropped 4 bases, with 12 bases sitting between them. The CDR3 is made up of 14 amino acids. CDR3 amino acids: CASSFSGGIYGYTF. CDR3 sequence (DNA): TGTGCCAGCAGTTTCTCCGGGGGGATCTATGGCTACACCTTC.

This clonotype was counted between two and nine times. V usage is TRBV28 and J usage is TRBJ2-7; D is undetermined. CDR1 MDHEN and CDR2 SYDVKM come from the germline V gene. The CDR3 contains 14 residues. The V gene lost 7 bases and the J gene lost 2 bases, with 15 bases spanning the gap. CDR3 region: CASNRPGLTYEQYF. The CDR3 DNA follows: TGTGCCAGCAATAGACCGGGTCTCACCTACGAGCAGTACTTC. Full variable domain (remainder filled in from reference TRBV28 and TRBJ2-7): DVKVTQSSRYLVKRTGEKVFLECVQDMDHENMFWYRQDPGLGLRLIYFSYDVKMKEKGDIPEGYSVSREKKERFSLILESASTNQTSMYLCASNRPGLTYEQYFGPGTRLTVT.

In its sample, this clonotype ranks as medium-sized. The chain recombines TRBV6-2 or TRBV6-3 with TRBJ2-1; 9 nucleotides align to TRBD2. CDR1 and CDR2 from the germline V gene are MNHEY and SVGEGT. The CDR3 runs 14 residues. Trimming cost V 6 bases and J 3 bases; bases outside gene matches: 3. The CDR3: CASRGLARYNEQFF. Here the CDR3 DNA reads TGTGCCAGCAGAGGACTAGCGCGCTACAATGAGCAGTTCTTC.

This clonotype has ten or more counts. V usage is TRBV5-1 and J usage is TRBJ2-2; maybe TRBD2 (5 bases). The germline CDR1 and CDR2 sequences are SGHRS and YFSETQ. Trimming cost V 0 bases and J 4 bases, with 7 bases left between them. The CDR3 has 14 amino acids. The CDR3 spells CASSLDAGTGELFF. Here the CDR3 DNA reads TGCGCCAGCAGCTTGGATGCGGGCACCGGGGAGCTGTTTTTT.

This clonotype was recorded a few times. The V call is TRBV19, the J call TRBJ1-6; D might be TRBD1 (5 bases). V was pared by 10 bases and J by 7 bases, with 17 bases between. The CDR3 is 14 residues long. Per germline, CDR1 LNHDA and CDR2 SQIVND (reference sequence). CDR3 amino acids: CATELGTGNSPLHF. As DNA, the CDR3 is TGTGCCACTGAGTTGGGGACGGGGAATTCACCCCTCCACTTT.

This clonotype was counted a few times. V usage is TRBV5-1 and J usage is TRBJ2-1; the match to TRBD1 covers 7 bases. Germline V gene data show CDR1 as SGHRS and CDR2 as YFSETQ. Trimming removed 2 bases from V and 8 bases from J; junction bases left unmatched: 10. The CDR3 has 15 amino acids. CDR3 in DNA: TGCGCCAGCAGCTTAATAGGGGGCAGTTTCGATGAGCAGTTCTTC. Encoded protein: CASSLIGGSFDEQFF.

CDR3 region: CASSPHDQETQYF. In nucleotides, the CDR3 is TGTGCCAGCAGTCCCCATGATCAAGAGACCCAGTACTTC. The chain is built from TRBV12-3 or TRBV12-4 and TRBJ2-5, with D unclear. The CDR3 totals 13 residues. Trimming cost V 5 bases and J 2 bases, with 9 bases left between them.

This clonotype was counted at least ten times. The rearrangement links TRBV15 to TRBJ2-2, with D perhaps TRBD2 (6 bases). Trimming removed 0 bases at V and 4 bases at J, with 15 bases between. Looked up from germline, CDR1 is LNHNV and CDR2 is YYDKDF (reference sequence). The length of the CDR3 is 17 residues. The CDR3 loop is CATSRDEGDSLTGELFF. CDR3 nucleotide sequence: TGTGCCACCAGCAGAGATGAAGGGGACTCTCTCACCGGGGAGCTGTTTTTT.

The genes are TRBV20-1 and TRBJ2-3; tentative D call: TRBD2 (6 bases). The CDR3 spans 14 residues. Germline V gives CDR1 DFQATT, CDR2 SNEGSKA (reference sequence). Trimming pared 8 bases from V and 6 bases from J, leaving 21 bases between. The CDR3 nucleotides are TGCAGTACAGGACCAGCGGGCCCCGTGGATACGCAGTATTTT. It yields the protein CSTGPAGPVDTQYF.

For this clonotype: A much larger clone lies one base from this, so it may be a read error. V is TRBV7-2 and J is TRBJ1-2; D perhaps matches TRBD1 (6 bases). Per the germline V gene, CDR1 is SGHTA and CDR2 is FQGNSA. Trimming took off 2 bases at V and 3 bases at J, with 7 bases between the two ends. This CDR3 has 13 amino acids. The CDR3 coding sequence is TGTACCAGCAGCTTATACAGGGACTATGGCTACACCTTC. Translating it yields CTSSLYRDYGYTF.

In its sample, this clonotype was seen many times. CDR3 nucleotides: TGTGCCAGCAGCAAAACGGTATTGGGTCAGCAACCCTACGAGCAGTACTTC. It encodes CASSKTVLGQQPYEQYF. The chain has TRBV21-1 and TRBJ2-7. TRBV21-1 is an annotated pseudogene. The CDR3 covers 17 residues.

As to this clonotype: A much larger clone sits a single nucleotide away, making a read error possible. This CDR3 fails to terminate in the conserved phenylalanine or tryptophan, so it likely reflects a read error. This chain joins TRBV4-1 and TRBJ2-7, with unresolved D. Germline assignment: CDR1 MGHRA and CDR2 YSYEKL. V dropped 4 bases and J dropped 4 bases, with 5 bases sitting between them. This CDR3 has 11 residues. The CDR3 bases are TGCGCCAGCAGCCCCGGGTACGAGCAGTACATC. It encodes CASSPGYEQYI.

This clonotype was counted ten times or more. This rearrangement joins TRBV29-1 to TRBJ2-7; D is uncertain. The germline V gene has CDR1 SQVTM and CDR2 ANQGSEA. There are 13 residues in the CDR3. V was cut by 6 bases and J by 3 bases, with 15 bases left in between. CDR3 residues: CSVPDPTFYEQYF. The CDR3 DNA reads as TGCAGCGTCCCGGACCCTACCTTCTACGAGCAGTACTTC.

This clonotype was seen many times. V and J are TRBV19 and TRBJ1-1; D is possibly TRBD1 (5 bases). V was clipped by 4 bases and J by 0 bases, with 9 bases between them. The length of the CDR3 is 14 residues. Germline V lookup: CDR1 LNHDA, CDR2 SQIVND (reference sequence). CDR3 protein: CASSTGPMNTEAFF. As DNA, the CDR3 is TGTGCCAGTAGTACGGGACCCATGAACACTGAAGCTTTCTTT.

This clonotype was seen at least ten times. The chain uses TRBV12-3 or TRBV12-4 and TRBJ2-5; D may be TRBD1 (5 bases). Trimming pared 8 bases from V and 4 bases from J, leaving 17 bases between. This CDR3 is 14 amino acids long. This CDR3 reads CASALGLLGETQYF. The DNA for the CDR3 is TGTGCCAGCGCGTTGGGGCTCCTGGGAGAGACCCAGTACTTC.

This clonotype was counted ten times or more. The chain employs TRBV5-5 and TRBJ2-3; the D is unclear. There are 13 residues in the CDR3. Looked up from germline, CDR1 is SGHKS and CDR2 is YYEKEE (reference sequence). V gave up 4 bases and J gave up 3 bases, with 9 bases separating them. The CDR3 loop is CASSPPWTDTQYF. DNA of the CDR3: TGTGCCAGCAGCCCACCATGGACAGATACGCAGTATTTT.

This clonotype was counted a few times. This could be a read error, since a much larger clone is one nucleotide away. The V call is TRBV7-7, the J call TRBJ2-2; 9 bases are a match to TRBD1. The germline gives CDR1 SSHAT, CDR2 FNYEAQ (reference sequence). This CDR3 spans 15 amino acids. The V gene end was trimmed by 3 bases and the J gene end by 3 bases; junction bases not matched to a gene: 2. The CDR3 DNA follows: TGTGCCAGCAGCTTGGACAGGGGAGACACCGGGGAGCTGTTTTTT. Translating gives CASSLDRGDTGELFF.

This clonotype was seen at least ten times. V and J are TRBV20-1 and TRBJ1-2; 12 bases map to TRBD1. The CDR3 loop spans 14 amino acids. With 4 bases clipped from V and 6 bases from J, the junction kept 6 bases outside the gene matches. Looked up from germline, CDR1 is DFQATT and CDR2 is SNEGSKA (reference sequence). The CDR3 sequence: CSAKSGTGGDGYTF. The CDR3 nucleotides are TGCAGTGCTAAATCCGGGACAGGGGGCGATGGCTACACCTTC.

This clonotype was recorded at least ten times. The genes are TRBV5-1 and TRBJ2-3; 8 nucleotides agree with TRBD1. Trimming took 0 bases from V and 4 from J; bases not matched to a gene: 1. This CDR3 contains 14 residues. Germline V gene sequence: CDR1 SGHRS, CDR2 YFSETQ. CDR3 in amino acids: CASSLGTGSDTQYF. The CDR3 region has the DNA TGCGCCAGCAGCTTGGGGACAGGGTCAGATACGCAGTATTTT.

A single count supports this clonotype. At one boundary the junction diverges from the germline segment, which might be a read error. The rearrangement uses TRBV10-3 and TRBJ2-5; 14 nucleotides match TRBD2. Germline V gene lookup returns CDR1 ENHRY and CDR2 SYGVKD. The CDR3 has 17 amino acids. CDR3 protein: CAISPGTSGGFQEIQYF. The CDR3, as DNA: TGTGCCATCAGTCCCGGGACTAGCGGGGGATTCCAAGAGATCCAGTACTTC.

This clonotype has a count of ten or more. The chain uses TRBV5-1 and TRBJ1-4; TRBD1 might be the D (6 bases). Trimming pared 0 bases from V and 12 bases from J, leaving 15 bases between. The germline V gene has CDR1 SGHRS and CDR2 YFSETQ. The CDR3 sequence is 14 residues long. CDR3 sequence (DNA): TGCGCCAGCAGCTTGGATCCCCCCGGGACACAACTGTTTTTT. Encoded protein: CASSLDPPGTQLFF. The full variable domain, completed using reference TRBV5-1 and TRBJ1-4, is KAGVTQTPRYLIKTRGQQVTLSCSPISGHRSVSWYQQTPGQGLQFLFEYFSETQRNKGNFPGRFSGRQFSNSRSEMNVSTLELGDSALYLCASSLDPPGTQLFFGSGTQLSVL.

This clonotype was detected many times. The chain joins TRBV5-1 to TRBJ2-3; D is perhaps TRBD2 (6 bases). There are 12 residues in the CDR3. V shed 6 bases and J shed 5 bases, with 10 bases lying between them. Looked up from germline, CDR1 is SGHRS and CDR2 is YFSETQ. CDR3 nucleotides: TGCGCCAGCATGGGGGGTGGAGATACGCAGTATTTT. It specifies CASMGGGDTQYF.

By proportion, this clonotype is medium-sized. The chain combines TRBV20-1 with TRBJ1-2; D perhaps matches TRBD1 (6 bases). V was shortened by 6 bases and J by 6 bases, with 14 bases between the two germline ends. From germline, CDR1 is DFQATT and CDR2 SNEGSKA (reference sequence). The CDR3 is 12 amino acids. CDR3 coding DNA: TGCAGTGCGCCGGACAGTAGAGATGGCTACACCTTC. Residues: CSAPDSRDGYTF.

This clonotype has only a few counts. V and J are TRBV5-1 and TRBJ2-4, with TRBD1 matching over 8 bases. V lost 1 base, J lost 8 bases, and 5 bases stayed unmatched. Germline V lookup: CDR1 SGHRS, CDR2 YFSETQ. The CDR3 is 14 amino acids. Written as DNA, the CDR3 is TGCGCCAGCAGCTTGTCTGGACAGGGTCACATTCAGTACTTC. Translated, it gives CASSLSGQGHIQYF. The full variable domain, in which reference TRBV5-1 and TRBJ2-4 provide the parts outside the CDR3, is KAGVTQTPRYLIKTRGQQVTLSCSPISGHRSVSWYQQTPGQGLQFLFEYFSETQRNKGNFPGRFSGRQFSNSRSEMNVSTLELGDSALYLCASSLSGQGHIQYFGAGTRLSVL.

V gene TRBV7-7 combines with J gene TRBJ2-3; TRBD2 aligns across 9 bases. Germline lookup yields CDR1 SSHAT and CDR2 FNYEAQ (reference sequence). V shed 5 bases, J shed 2 bases, and the junction held 8 bases outside the gene matches. CDR3 size: 16 residues. The CDR3 spells CASSPGLASNTDTQYF. CDR3 bases: TGTGCCAGCAGCCCAGGACTAGCGAGTAACACAGATACGCAGTATTTT.

This clonotype was seen a handful of times. V is TRBV5-6 and J is TRBJ2-4, with D hard to call. The V and J ends lost 2 bases and 0 bases respectively, with 6 bases between them. CDR3 length: 14 residues. Germline CDR1 reads SGHDT; CDR2 reads YYEEEE. CDR3 nucleotide sequence: TGTGCCAGCAGCTTTTTGGGAGCCAAAAACATTCAGTACTTC. Amino acid sequence: CASSFLGAKNIQYF.

This clonotype was counted many times. The chain joins TRBV12-3 or TRBV12-4 to TRBJ1-5; maybe TRBD1 (6 bases). Trimming shortened V by 5 bases and J by 4 bases, and 9 bases separated the two germline ends. CDR3 length equals 13 residues. The CDR3 coding sequence is TGTGCCAGCAGTCTCAGGGGAAATCAGCCCCAGCATTTT. Translation: CASSLRGNQPQHF.